This passage covers 13 T cell receptor beta chains from one sample sequenced in a study of OX40 agonist ivuxolimab in advanced cancers. Sequenced by immunoSEQ multiplex PCR; TCRdb stores in-frame clones only, minus some. The sample includes 60,000 or so clones, 82% of them seen just once. Sequenced material: CD4+ or CD8+ T cells sorted from blood, taken in a trial of the OX40 agonist ivuxolimab. The receptors shown here come from an adult with an advanced solid tumor such as melanoma, head and neck, liver or kidney cancer.

This clone showed up just once. V and J are TRBV21-1 and TRBJ1-2; the tabulated D call, TRBD1, remains unverified against the DNA. TRBV21-1 is given as a pseudogene. This CDR3 is 15 amino acids long. Here the CDR3 reads CASSKEPRRVNGYTF. Here the CDR3 DNA reads TGTGCCAGCAGCAAAGAACCACGCAGGGTTAATGGCTACACCTTC.

CDR3 sequence (DNA): TGTGCCAGCAGTGACTCGCGGGATACTTACAATGAGCAGTTCTTC. This sequence encodes CASSDSRDTYNEQFF. This chain uses TRBV2 with TRBJ2-1, with D possibly matching TRBD2 (6 bases). Trimming left V 3 bases short and J 4 bases short, with 13 bases between. CDR1 is SNHLY and CDR2 is FYNNEI in the germline V gene. The CDR3 length is 15 residues.

A note on this clone: Different DNA sequences within this sample yield the same CDR3. This chain joins TRBV7-9 and TRBJ2-3; D ambiguous. Trimming cost V 3 bases and J 1 base, with 5 bases left between them. The germline CDR1 and CDR2 sequences are SEHNR and FQNEAQ (reference sequence). The CDR3 loop spans 13 amino acids. The CDR3 sequence is CASSFQGTDTQYF. CDR3 in DNA: TGTGCCAGCAGCTTCCAGGGCACAGATACGCAGTATTTT. The variable domain in full, completed from reference TRBV7-9 and TRBJ2-3, reads DTGVSQNPRHKITKRGQNVTFRCDPISEHNRLYWYRQTLGQGPEFLTYFQNEAQLEKSRLLSDRFSAERPKGSFSTLEIQRTEQGDSAMYLCASSFQGTDTQYFGPGTRLTVL.

The J gene is TRBJ2-7, the V gene TRBV28; 8 positions agree with TRBD2. The CDR3 has 17 amino acids. Germline lookup yields CDR1 MDHEN and CDR2 SYDVKM. V was clipped by 5 bases and J by 2 bases; unmatched bases: 14. CDR3 region: CASSPRLSLAATYEQYF. Here the CDR3 DNA reads TGTGCCAGCAGTCCTCGGCTATCACTAGCGGCCACCTACGAGCAGTACTTC.

The chain uses TRBV5-4 and TRBJ2-7, with D tentatively TRBD1 or TRBD2 (7 bases each). Germline V CDR1 and CDR2: SGHNT, YYREEE (reference sequence). The V end lost 8 bases, the J end lost 2 bases, and 23 bases lay between the germline ends. The length of the CDR3 is 16 residues. Here the CDR3 DNA reads TGTGCCAGTACCTCAGGGGGGGACGGGAACCCCTACGAGCAGTACTTC. Its translation is CASTSGGDGNPYEQYF.

This clone was recorded once. The chain has TRBV18 and TRBJ2-3, with a possible D match to TRBD1 (5 bases). The V end lost 4 bases, the J end lost 1 base, and 15 bases lay between the germline ends. The CDR3 loop spans 16 amino acids. In germline, CDR1 is KGHSH, CDR2 LQKENI. The CDR3 coding sequence is TGTGCCAGCTCACAGACTCAGGGTGTAGGCACAGATACGCAGTATTTT. Its translation: CASSQTQGVGTDTQYF.

This clone was recorded a few times. This chain connects TRBV7-8 to TRBJ1-5, with D perhaps TRBD1 (6 bases). Germline V lookup: CDR1 SGHVS, CDR2 FQNEAQ. V was trimmed by 5 bases and J by 5 bases, leaving 10 bases between them. This CDR3 has 13 residues. CDR3 protein: CASSPDSYQPQHF. CDR3 nucleotide sequence: TGTGCCAGCAGCCCGGACAGTTATCAGCCCCAGCATTTT.

This chain connects TRBV5-4 to TRBJ2-7; 8 bases map to TRBD1. Per the germline V gene, CDR1 is SGHNT and CDR2 is YYREEE (reference sequence). The length of the CDR3 is 14 residues. The junction had 9 bases not matched to a gene; V was cut back by 4 bases and J by 6 bases. The CDR3 spells CASSGGQGGGEQYF. The CDR3, as DNA: TGTGCCAGCAGCGGTGGACAGGGAGGAGGCGAGCAGTACTTC.

A note on this clone: The junction does not match germline at one end; this may be a read error. The rearrangement uses TRBV7-2 and TRBJ2-2, with D possibly matching TRBD2 (5 bases). The CDR3 totals 12 residues. CDR1 and CDR2 from the germline V gene are SGHTA and FQGNSA. The CDR3 region is CASSLPTGELLF. In DNA form, the CDR3 reads TGTGCCAGCAGCTTACCCACCGGGGAGCTGCTTTTT.

V is TRBV30 and J is TRBJ1-3; the match to TRBD1 covers 7 bases. The germline V gene encodes CDR1 GTSNPN and CDR2 SVGIG (reference sequence). The CDR3 runs 15 residues. Losses at the gene ends were 3 bases for V and 0 bases for J; bases not matched to a gene: 5. CDR3 protein: CAWSPTGVSGNTIYF. CDR3 sequence (DNA): TGTGCCTGGAGCCCCACAGGGGTCTCTGGAAACACCATATATTTT.

This chain joins TRBV20-1 and TRBJ1-4; the D is unclear. Trimming removed 5 bases at V and 5 bases at J, with 6 bases between. From germline, CDR1 is DFQATT and CDR2 SNEGSKA (reference sequence). The CDR3 length is 11 residues. The CDR3 region has the DNA TGCAGTGCTGAAGGAAATGAAAAACTGTTTTTT. Its protein is CSAEGNEKLFF.

V is TRBV10-3 and J is TRBJ2-5; D is possibly TRBD1 or TRBD2 (5 bases each). Trimming stripped 2 bases from V and 4 bases from J, with 20 bases between. Germline assignment: CDR1 ENHRY and CDR2 SYGVKD. The length of the CDR3 is 17 residues. CDR3 in amino acids: CAISEPPRTRERETQYF. CDR3 in DNA: TGTGCCATCAGTGAGCCCCCAAGGACAAGGGAGCGAGAGACCCAGTACTTC.

The chain combines TRBV18 with TRBJ1-1, with 9 bases identical to TRBD1. The V gene end was trimmed by 3 bases and the J gene end by 4 bases; junction bases not matched to a gene: 9. The CDR3 sequence is 16 residues long. Looked up from germline, CDR1 is KGHSH and CDR2 is LQKENI. This CDR3 reads CASSPPGQGRGTEAFF. The CDR3 region has the DNA TGTGCCAGCTCACCCCCGGGACAGGGACGGGGCACTGAAGCTTTCTTT.